The T cell receptor (beta chain) under discussion was sequenced for a study of early T cells in non-severe SARS-CoV-2 infection (dated by TCRdb to the early 2020s). About the full investigation: Because TCR sequencing was done on bulk RNA from unsorted whole blood, the alpha and beta chains could not be paired. The paper's findings and limits, for the study overall: VDJdb matching was skewed toward anti-spike CD8 responses, so virus-specific expansions were likely underestimated and private and CD4 specificities were missed.

Notes on this clonotype: Its antigen remains undetermined. No base qualities exist here, and no much larger clone lies one base off it.

Receptor amplification or capture employed 5' RACE. Instrument on record: NextSeq 500. To correct for sequencing error and PCR bias, the TCR library protocol tagged individual cDNA molecules with unique molecular identifiers. Sequencing covered both TCR alpha and beta chains, and within each sample the abundances of alpha and beta sequences were tightly co-correlated. The authors' pipeline ran thus. Decombinator V4 was used to perform V gene, J gene and CDR3 annotation of TCR sequences. Expanded TCRs were defined as changing significantly between any two time points under a Poisson model with p below 0.0001. Abundances of TCRs were expressed as counts per million after normalisation to the total number of TCRs sequenced in each sample. TRAV1-2 paired with TRAJ12, TRAJ20 or TRAJ33 defined MAIT TCRs, while TRAV10 paired with TRAJ18 defined iNKT TCRs. VDJdb, accessed 1 November 2021, was searched for CMV, EBV and SARS-CoV-2 annotated TCRs, with TCRs annotated for multiple antigens excluded. Using fastp at Q25 and MiXCR, TCRdb reprocessed the public reads and kept productive beta chains. Each entry is one CDR3 protein sequence, shown with its most common DNA and genes. The V and J calls shown here were made by TCRdb, not taken from the authors' results. The sample table contains some 71,000 distinct CDR3 sequences; only one count was recorded for roughly 12% of them. The top ten hold roughly 6.8% of the sample.

Set within a cohort of healthcare workers in London, UK, this nested case-control study involved weekly PCR testing of nasopharyngeal swabs along with blood sampling. Healthcare workers were recruited between 23 and 31 March 2020, during the week of the UK lockdown, and were followed weekly for up to roughly 15 weeks. The CDR3 runs 14 amino acids, cysteine and phenylalanine included. The DNA shown is the 42-base CDR3, in frame from base 1. The germline V gene supplies CDR1 SGHRS and CDR2 YFSETQ. The V and J ends are trimmed by 3 bases and 7 bases, leaving 14 bases between them. The chain is encoded by TRBV5-1 joined to TRBJ2-1; the D gene identity is not certain. This TCR came from an adult who was a healthcare worker with PCR-confirmed SARS-CoV-2 infection or an uninfected control (not recorded which). Sequenced material: whole blood. The CDR3 region: CASSSFQSGNEQFF. DNA sequence: TGCGCCAGCAGCTCCTTCCAGTCCGGGAATGAGCAGTTCTTC.